Listed below are T cell receptor beta chains from one sample, sequenced in a study of T cells in Graves' hyperthyroidism and ophthalmopathy. From the multiplex PCR reads, TCRdb called clonotypes with MiXCR, one entry per CDR3 protein. The table lists about 520,000 distinct CDR3 sequences, roughly a quarter of them singletons. The sample was blood. These receptors were collected from a woman in her 30s with Graves' ophthalmopathy. CDR3s include the opening cysteine and the closing phenylalanine or tryptophan. D genes are given only for firm matches. The listing skips clone size in some rows; elsewhere it reads once, few, many or a size class.

clone_size	v_call	j_call	cdr3_length	d_call	cdr3_nt	cdr3_aa
.	TRBV27	TRBJ2-7	14	TRBD1	TGTGCCAGCAGTCACCGGGACAGAACCTACGAGCAGTACTTC	CASSHRDRTYEQYF
few	TRBV9	TRBJ2-7	15	TRBD1	TGTGCCAGCAGCCACAGAGGAACAGGGGAAAACGAGCAGTACTTC	CASSHRGTGENEQYF
many	TRBV4-2	TRBJ1-5	17	.	TGTGCCAGCAGCCAAGATCTCCCGGGGTTGGGGGTTCAGCCCCAGCATTTT	CASSQDLPGLGVQPQHF
.	TRBV12-3/TRBV12-4	TRBJ1-2	13	TRBD1	TGTGCCACGACAGGGAGAGCTAACTATGGCTACACCTTC	CATTGRANYGYTF
many	TRBV11-2	TRBJ2-5	15	.	TGTGCCAGCAGCTTATTAACTAGCTTGTCAGAGACCCAGTACTTC	CASSLLTSLSETQYF
.	TRBV27	TRBJ1-1	14	TRBD1	TGTGCCAGCATAAAGGACAGGGTTGGCACTGAAGCTTTCTTT	CASIKDRVGTEAFF
many	TRBV11-2	TRBJ2-2	18	TRBD2	TGTGCCAGCAGCTCCCGGACTAGCGGGGGGGATAACACCGGGGAGCTGTTTTTT	CASSSRTSGGDNTGELFF
many	TRBV12-3/TRBV12-4	TRBJ1-5	15	.	TGTGCCAGCAGTTTCGGGTCAAGGATTAATCAGCCCCAGCATTTT	CASSFGSRINQPQHF
few	TRBV6-2/TRBV6-3	TRBJ1-6	11	.	TGTGCCAGCAGTGCAAATTCACCCCTCCACTTT	CASSANSPLHF
.	TRBV27	TRBJ1-5	15	TRBD1	TGTGCCAGCAATCCAGGGGGCGCTGGGAATCAGCCCCAGCATTTT	CASNPGGAGNQPQHF